This T cell receptor (beta chain) was observed in a study of CD8 T cells in ankylosing spondylitis. Study-wide points: Clones linked to disease were reported to show significant enrichment in matched ankylosing spondylitis synovial fluid. A CD8+ phenotype characterized the disease-linked clones, which were relatively rare in peripheral blood. A TCR beta motif made of fewer than ten highly homologous variants seemed typical of ankylosing spondylitis blood.

Each TCR beta library was made by quantitative 5'-RACE that incorporated molecular barcodes. TCRdb re-called the 5' RACE reads through MiXCR, storing one row per CDR3 protein. This table holds a few hundred thousand distinct CDR3 sequences, 24% found once. As to this clonotype: Its specificity is not known.

The CDR3 extends over 16 amino acids. Trimming took 0 bases from V and 4 from J; bases not matched to a gene: 1. The germline V gene has CDR1 SGHKS and CDR2 YYEKEE (reference sequence). The sequencing input was blood, either unsorted or a sorted T cell fraction (not recorded which). This clonotype was obtained from a male donor with ankylosing spondylitis or in good health (not recorded which). V and J are TRBV5-5 and TRBJ2-1; 13 bases fit TRBD2. This CDR3 reads CASSLGLAGGYNEQFF. CDR3 coding DNA: TGTGCCAGCAGCTTGGGACTAGCGGGGGGTTACAATGAGCAGTTCTTC. Filled out from reference TRBV5-5 and TRBJ2-1, the complete variable domain reads DAGVTQSPTHLIKTRGQQVTLRCSPISGHKSVSWYQQVLGQGPQFIFQYYEKEERGRGNFPDRFSARQFPNYSSELNVNALLLGDSALYLCASSLGLAGGYNEQFFGPGTRLTVL.